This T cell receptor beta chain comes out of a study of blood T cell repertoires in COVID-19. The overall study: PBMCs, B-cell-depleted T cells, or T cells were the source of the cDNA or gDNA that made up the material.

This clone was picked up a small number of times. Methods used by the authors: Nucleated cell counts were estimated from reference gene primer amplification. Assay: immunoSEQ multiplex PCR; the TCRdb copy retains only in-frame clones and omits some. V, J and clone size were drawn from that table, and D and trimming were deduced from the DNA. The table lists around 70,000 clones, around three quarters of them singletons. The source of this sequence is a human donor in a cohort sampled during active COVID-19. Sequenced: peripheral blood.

The CDR3 nucleotides are TGTGCCAGCAGCTTCGGACAGGGGGAAGCTTTCTTT. Amino acid sequence: CASSFGQGEAFF. The V gene is TRBV5-4, the J gene TRBJ1-1, with 9 bases that match TRBD1. J lost 8 bases, V lost 2 bases, and 1 base had no gene match. CDR1 SGHNT and CDR2 YYREEE come from the germline V gene (reference sequence). This CDR3 has 12 residues.